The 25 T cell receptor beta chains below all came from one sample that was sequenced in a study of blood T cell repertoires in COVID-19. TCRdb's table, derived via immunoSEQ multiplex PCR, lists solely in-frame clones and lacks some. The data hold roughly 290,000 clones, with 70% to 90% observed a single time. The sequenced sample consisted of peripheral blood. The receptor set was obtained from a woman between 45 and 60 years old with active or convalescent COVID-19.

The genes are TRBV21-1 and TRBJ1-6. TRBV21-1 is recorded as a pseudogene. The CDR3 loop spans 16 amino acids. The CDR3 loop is CASSKDVGEPNSPLHF. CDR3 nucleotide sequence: TGTGCCAGCAGCAAAGATGTCGGGGAGCCGAATTCACCCCTCCACTTT.

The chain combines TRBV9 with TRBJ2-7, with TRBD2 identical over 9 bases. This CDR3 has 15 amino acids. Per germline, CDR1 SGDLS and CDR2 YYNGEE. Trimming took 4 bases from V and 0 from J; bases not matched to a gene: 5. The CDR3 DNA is TGTGCCAGCAGCAGTTTTAGCGGGAGCTCCTACGAGCAGTACTTC. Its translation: CASSSFSGSSYEQYF.

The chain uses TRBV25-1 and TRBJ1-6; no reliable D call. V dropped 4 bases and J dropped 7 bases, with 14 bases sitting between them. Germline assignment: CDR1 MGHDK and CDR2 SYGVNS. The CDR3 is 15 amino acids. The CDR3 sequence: CASSVEKVRNSPLHF. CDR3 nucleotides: TGTGCCAGCAGTGTTGAGAAGGTGAGGAATTCACCCCTCCACTTT.

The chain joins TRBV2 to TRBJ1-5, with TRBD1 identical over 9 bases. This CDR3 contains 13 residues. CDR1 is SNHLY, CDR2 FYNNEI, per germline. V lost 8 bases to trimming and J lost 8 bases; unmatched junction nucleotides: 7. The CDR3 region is CASARDRVEPQHF. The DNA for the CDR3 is TGTGCCAGCGCTCGGGACAGGGTAGAGCCCCAGCATTTT.

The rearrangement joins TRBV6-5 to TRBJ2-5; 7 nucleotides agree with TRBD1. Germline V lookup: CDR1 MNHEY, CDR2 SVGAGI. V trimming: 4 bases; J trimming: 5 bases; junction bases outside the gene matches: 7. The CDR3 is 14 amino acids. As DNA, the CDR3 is TGTGCCAGCAGTTGGGGGACAGTAGGGGAGACCCAGTACTTC. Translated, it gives CASSWGTVGETQYF.

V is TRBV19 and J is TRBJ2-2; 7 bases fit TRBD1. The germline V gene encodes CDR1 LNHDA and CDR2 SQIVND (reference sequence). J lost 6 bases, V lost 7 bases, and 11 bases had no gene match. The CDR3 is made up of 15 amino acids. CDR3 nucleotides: TGTGCCAGTATCCGGGACAGCCAGATCCCCGGGGAGCTGTTTTTT. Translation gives CASIRDSQIPGELFF.

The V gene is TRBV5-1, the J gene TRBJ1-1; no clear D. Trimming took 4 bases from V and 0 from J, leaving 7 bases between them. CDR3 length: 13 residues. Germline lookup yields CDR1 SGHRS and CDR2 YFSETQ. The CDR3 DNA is TGCGCCAGCAGCGGAGGGATGAACACTGAAGCTTTCTTT. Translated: CASSGGMNTEAFF. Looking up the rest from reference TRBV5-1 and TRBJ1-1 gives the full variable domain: KAGVTQTPRYLIKTRGQQVTLSCSPISGHRSVSWYQQTPGQGLQFLFEYFSETQRNKGNFPGRFSGRQFSNSRSEMNVSTLELGDSALYLCASSGGMNTEAFFGQGTRLTVV.

The CDR3 DNA follows: TGTGCCAGCAGCTACGATGGCCGGTTCTCAGGGGCCTACAATGAGCAGTTCTTC. It encodes CASSYDGRFSGAYNEQFF. This chain links TRBV7-2 with TRBJ2-1, with a tentative D call TRBD1 (6 bases). The CDR3 contains 18 residues. The germline CDR1 and CDR2 sequences are SGHTA and FQGNSA. V was clipped by 4 bases and J by 2 bases, with 21 bases between them.

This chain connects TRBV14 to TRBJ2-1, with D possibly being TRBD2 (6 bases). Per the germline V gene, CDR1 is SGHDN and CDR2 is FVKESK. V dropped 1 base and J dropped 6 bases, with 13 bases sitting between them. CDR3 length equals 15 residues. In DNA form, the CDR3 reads TGTGCCAGCAGCCAAGGTTTAGCGGTATCCAATGAGCAGTTCTTC. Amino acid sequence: CASSQGLAVSNEQFF. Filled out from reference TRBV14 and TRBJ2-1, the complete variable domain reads EAGVTQFPSHSVIEKGQTVTLRCDPISGHDNLYWYRRVMGKEIKFLLHFVKESKQDESGMPNNRFLAERTGGTYSTLKVQPAELEDSGVYFCASSQGLAVSNEQFFGPGTRLTVL.

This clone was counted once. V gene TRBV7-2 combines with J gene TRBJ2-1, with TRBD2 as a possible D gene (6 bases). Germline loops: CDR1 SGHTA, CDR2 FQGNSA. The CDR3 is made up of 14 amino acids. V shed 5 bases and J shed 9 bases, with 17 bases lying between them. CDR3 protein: CASSGGTWRSEQFF. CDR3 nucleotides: TGTGCCAGCAGCGGGGGGACCTGGAGGAGTGAGCAGTTCTTC.

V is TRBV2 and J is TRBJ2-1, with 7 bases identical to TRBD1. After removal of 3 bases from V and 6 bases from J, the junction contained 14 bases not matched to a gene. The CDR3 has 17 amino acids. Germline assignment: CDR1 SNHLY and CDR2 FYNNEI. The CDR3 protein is CASSEVSDRVRSNEQFF. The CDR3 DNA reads TGTGCCAGCAGTGAGGTATCAGACAGGGTACGGAGCAATGAGCAGTTCTTC. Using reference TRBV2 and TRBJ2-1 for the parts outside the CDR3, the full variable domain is EPEVTQTPSHQVTQMGQEVILRCVPISNHLYFYWYRQILGQKVEFLVSFYNNEISEKSEIFDDQFSVERPDGSNFTLKIRSTKLEDSAMYFCASSEVSDRVRSNEQFFGPGTRLTVL.

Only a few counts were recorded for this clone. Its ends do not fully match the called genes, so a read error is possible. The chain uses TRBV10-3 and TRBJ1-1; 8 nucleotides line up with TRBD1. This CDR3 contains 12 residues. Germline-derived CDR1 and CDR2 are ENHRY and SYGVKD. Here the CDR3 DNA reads TGTGCCACCAGTTTGGGGACAGGTGAAGCTTTCTTT. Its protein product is CATSLGTGEAFF.

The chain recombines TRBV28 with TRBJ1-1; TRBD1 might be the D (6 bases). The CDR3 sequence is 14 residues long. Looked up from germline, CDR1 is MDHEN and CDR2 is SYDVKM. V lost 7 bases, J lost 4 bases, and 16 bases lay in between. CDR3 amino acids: CASTYGGQGTEAFF. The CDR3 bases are TGTGCCAGCACATACGGGGGGCAGGGCACTGAAGCTTTCTTT.

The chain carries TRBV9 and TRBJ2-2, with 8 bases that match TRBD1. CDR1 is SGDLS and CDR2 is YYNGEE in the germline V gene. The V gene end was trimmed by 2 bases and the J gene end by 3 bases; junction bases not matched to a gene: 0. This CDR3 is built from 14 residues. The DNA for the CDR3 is TGTGCCAGCAGCGTGGGACAGGACACCGGGGAGCTGTTTTTT. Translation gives CASSVGQDTGELFF.

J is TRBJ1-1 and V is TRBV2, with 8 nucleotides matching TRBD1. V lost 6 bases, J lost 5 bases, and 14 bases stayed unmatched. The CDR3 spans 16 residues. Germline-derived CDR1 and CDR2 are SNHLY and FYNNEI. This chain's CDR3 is CASRMPGGPDGTEAFF. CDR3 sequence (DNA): TGTGCCAGCAGAATGCCAGGGGGCCCAGATGGTACTGAAGCTTTCTTT.

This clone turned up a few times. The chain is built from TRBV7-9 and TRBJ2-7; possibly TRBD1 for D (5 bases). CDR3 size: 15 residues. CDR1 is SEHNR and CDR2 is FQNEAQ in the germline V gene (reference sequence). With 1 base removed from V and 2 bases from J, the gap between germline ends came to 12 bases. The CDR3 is CASSLGQGDTYEQYF. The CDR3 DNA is TGTGCCAGCAGCTTAGGGCAGGGCGATACCTACGAGCAGTACTTC.

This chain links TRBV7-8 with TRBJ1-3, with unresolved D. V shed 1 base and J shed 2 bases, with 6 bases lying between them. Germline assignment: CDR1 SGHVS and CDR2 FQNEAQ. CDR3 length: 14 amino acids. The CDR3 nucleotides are TGTGCCAGCAGCTTAGGGGAGGCTGGAAACACCATATATTTT. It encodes CASSLGEAGNTIYF. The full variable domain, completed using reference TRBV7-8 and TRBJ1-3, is GAGVSQSPRYKVAKRGQDVALRCDPISGHVSLFWYQQALGQGPEFLTYFQNEAQLDKSGLPSDRFFAERPEGSVSTLKIQRTQQEDSAVYLCASSLGEAGNTIYFGEGSWLTVV.

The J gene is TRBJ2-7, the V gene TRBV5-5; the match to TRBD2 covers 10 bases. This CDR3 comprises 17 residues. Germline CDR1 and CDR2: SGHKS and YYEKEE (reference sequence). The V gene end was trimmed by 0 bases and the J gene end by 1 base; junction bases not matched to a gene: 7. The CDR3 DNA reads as TGTGCCAGCAGCTTGGCCTTCCCTAGCGGGAGATCCTACGAGCAGTACTTC. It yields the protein CASSLAFPSGRSYEQYF.

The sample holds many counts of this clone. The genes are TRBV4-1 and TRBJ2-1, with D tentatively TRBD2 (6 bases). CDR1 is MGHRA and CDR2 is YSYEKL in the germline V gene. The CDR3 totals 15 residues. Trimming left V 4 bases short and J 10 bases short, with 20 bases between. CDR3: CASSRSGTPSEEQFF. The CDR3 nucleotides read TGCGCCAGCAGCCGGTCCGGGACTCCATCAGAAGAGCAGTTCTTC.

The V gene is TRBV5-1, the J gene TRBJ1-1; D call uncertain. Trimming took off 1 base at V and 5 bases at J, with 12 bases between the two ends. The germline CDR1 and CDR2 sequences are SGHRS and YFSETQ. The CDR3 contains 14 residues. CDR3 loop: CASSLTYRSTEAFF. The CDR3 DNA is TGCGCCAGCAGCTTGACTTATAGATCGACTGAAGCTTTCTTT.

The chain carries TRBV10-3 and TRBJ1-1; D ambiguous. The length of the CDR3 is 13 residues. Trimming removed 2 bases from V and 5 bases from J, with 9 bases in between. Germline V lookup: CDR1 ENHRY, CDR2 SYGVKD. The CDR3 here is CAISETGSTEAFF. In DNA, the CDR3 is TGTGCCATCAGTGAGACCGGGTCGACTGAAGCTTTCTTT.

In nucleotides, the CDR3 is TGTGCCAGAAGCGCCCGACCTACTCCGGGCACTGAAGCTTTCTTT. Its translation: CARSARPTPGTEAFF. V and J are TRBV7-5 and TRBJ1-1. TRBV7-5 is annotated as a pseudogene. The CDR3 has 15 residues.

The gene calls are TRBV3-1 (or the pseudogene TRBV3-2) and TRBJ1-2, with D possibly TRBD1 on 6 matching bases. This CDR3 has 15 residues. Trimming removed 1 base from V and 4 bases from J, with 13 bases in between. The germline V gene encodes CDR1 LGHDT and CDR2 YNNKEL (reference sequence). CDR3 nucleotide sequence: TGTGCCAGCAGCCAAGGCGTAGGGGGTTTCTATGGCTACACCTTC. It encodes CASSQGVGGFYGYTF.

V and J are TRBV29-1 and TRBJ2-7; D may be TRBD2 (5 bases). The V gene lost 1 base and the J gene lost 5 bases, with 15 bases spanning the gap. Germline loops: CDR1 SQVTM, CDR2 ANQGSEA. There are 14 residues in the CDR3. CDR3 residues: CSVEVASSTNEQYF. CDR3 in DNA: TGCAGCGTTGAAGTGGCTAGCAGCACTAACGAGCAGTACTTC.

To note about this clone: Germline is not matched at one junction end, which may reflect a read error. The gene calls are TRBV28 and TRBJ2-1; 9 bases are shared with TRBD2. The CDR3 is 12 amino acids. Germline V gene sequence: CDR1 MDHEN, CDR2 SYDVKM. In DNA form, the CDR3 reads TGTGCCAGCAGACTTAGCGGGAGTGAAAGAGTCTTC. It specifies CASRLSGSERVF. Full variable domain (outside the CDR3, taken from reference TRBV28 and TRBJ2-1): DVKVTQSSRYLVKRTGEKVFLECVQDMDHENMFWYRQDPGLGLRLIYFSYDVKMKEKGDIPEGYSVSREKKERFSLILESASTNQTSMYLCASRLSGSERVFGPGTRLTVL.